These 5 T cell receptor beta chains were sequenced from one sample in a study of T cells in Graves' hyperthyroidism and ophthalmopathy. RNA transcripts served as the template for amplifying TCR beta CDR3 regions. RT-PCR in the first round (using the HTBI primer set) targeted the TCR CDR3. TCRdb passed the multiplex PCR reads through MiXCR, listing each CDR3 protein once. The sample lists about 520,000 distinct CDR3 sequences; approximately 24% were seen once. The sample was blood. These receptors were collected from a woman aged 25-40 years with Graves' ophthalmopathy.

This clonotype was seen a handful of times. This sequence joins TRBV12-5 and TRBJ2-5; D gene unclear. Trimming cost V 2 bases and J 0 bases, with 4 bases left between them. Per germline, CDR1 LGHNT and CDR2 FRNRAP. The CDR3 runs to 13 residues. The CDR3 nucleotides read TGTGCTAGTGGTTTGCTAAACCAAGAGACCCAGTACTTC. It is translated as CASGLLNQETQYF.

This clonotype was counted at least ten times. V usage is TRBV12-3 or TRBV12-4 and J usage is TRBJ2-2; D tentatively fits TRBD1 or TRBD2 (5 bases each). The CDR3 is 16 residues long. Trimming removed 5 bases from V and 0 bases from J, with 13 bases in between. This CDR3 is CASSPPRGANTGELFF. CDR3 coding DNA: TGTGCCAGCAGTCCCCCACGGGGCGCGAACACCGGGGAGCTGTTTTTT.

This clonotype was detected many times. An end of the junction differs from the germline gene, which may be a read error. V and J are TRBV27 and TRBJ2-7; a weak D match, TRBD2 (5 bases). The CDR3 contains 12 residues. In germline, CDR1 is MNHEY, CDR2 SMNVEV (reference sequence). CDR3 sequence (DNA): TGTGCCAGCAAAACGGGAATAGATCCGGCACGCTTC. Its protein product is CASKTGIDPARF.

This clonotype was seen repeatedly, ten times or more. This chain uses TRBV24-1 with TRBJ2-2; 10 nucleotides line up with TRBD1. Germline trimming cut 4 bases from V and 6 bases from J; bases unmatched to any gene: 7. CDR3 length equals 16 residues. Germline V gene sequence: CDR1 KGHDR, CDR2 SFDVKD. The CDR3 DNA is TGTGCCACCAGTGACTGGACAGGGGGAAAGGCCGGGGAGCTGTTTTTT. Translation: CATSDWTGGKAGELFF.

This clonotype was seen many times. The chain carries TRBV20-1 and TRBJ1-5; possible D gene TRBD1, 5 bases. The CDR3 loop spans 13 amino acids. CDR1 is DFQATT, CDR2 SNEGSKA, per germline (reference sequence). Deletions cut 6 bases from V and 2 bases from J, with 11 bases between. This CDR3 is CSAQAQGNQPQHF. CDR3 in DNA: TGCAGTGCCCAAGCACAGGGCAATCAGCCCCAGCATTTT.